This TCR beta chain is from a study of T cell clones after liver transplantation. Study as a whole: Until 12-24 months post-transplant, subjects got standard immunosuppression and no induction. Study-wide results and caveats: In a couple of subjects, few donor cells limited the measurable donor-reactive repertoire. A significant post-transplant drop in circulating graft-donor-reactive CD4 TCRbeta sequences occurred in most of the 8 subjects.

The CDR3 runs 15 residues. V was clipped by 3 bases and J by 0 bases, with 6 bases between them. Germline-derived CDR1 and CDR2 are SEHNR and FQNEAQ (reference sequence). Worth noting for this clone: Its antigen is currently unknown.

Profiled with immunoSEQ multiplex PCR; TCRdb holds only in-frame clones, not every one. This table has roughly 120,000 clones, about nine tenths appearing once. This sample comprised CD4+ T cells from blood, obtained 12 months after liver transplant. The chain employs TRBV7-9 and TRBJ2-6; D gene ambiguous. The TCR comes from a human patient who received a liver transplant. The graft donor may have contributed some T cells. CDR3 loop: CASSLSVSGANVLTF. The CDR3 nucleotides read TGTGCCAGCAGCTTGAGCGTCTCTGGGGCCAACGTCCTGACTTTC.